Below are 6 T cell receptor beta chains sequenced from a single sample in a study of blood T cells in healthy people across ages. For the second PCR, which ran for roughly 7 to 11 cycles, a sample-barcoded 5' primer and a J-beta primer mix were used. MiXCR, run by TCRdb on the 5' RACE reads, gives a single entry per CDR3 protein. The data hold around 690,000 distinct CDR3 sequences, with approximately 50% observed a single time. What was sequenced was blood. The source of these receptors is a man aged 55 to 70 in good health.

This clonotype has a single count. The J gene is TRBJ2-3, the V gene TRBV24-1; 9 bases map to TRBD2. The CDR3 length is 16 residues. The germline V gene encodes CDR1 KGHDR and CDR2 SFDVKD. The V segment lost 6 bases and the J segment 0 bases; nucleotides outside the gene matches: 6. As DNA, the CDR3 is TGTGCCACCAGTAATGAAGGACTAGCGAGCACAGATACGCAGTATTTT. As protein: CATSNEGLASTDTQYF.

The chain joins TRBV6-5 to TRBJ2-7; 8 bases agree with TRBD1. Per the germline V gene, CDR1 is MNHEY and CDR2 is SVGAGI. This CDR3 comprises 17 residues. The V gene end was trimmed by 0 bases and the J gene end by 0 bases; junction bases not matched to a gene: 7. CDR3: CASSYSGTGFFSYEQYF. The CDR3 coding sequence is TGTGCCAGCAGTTACTCCGGGACAGGATTTTTCTCCTACGAGCAGTACTTC.

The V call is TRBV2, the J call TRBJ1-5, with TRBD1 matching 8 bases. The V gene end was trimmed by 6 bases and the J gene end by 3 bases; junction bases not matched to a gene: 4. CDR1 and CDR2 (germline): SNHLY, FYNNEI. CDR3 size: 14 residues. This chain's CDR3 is CASRGTGNNQPQHF. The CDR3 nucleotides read TGTGCCAGCAGAGGGACAGGCAACAATCAGCCCCAGCATTTT.

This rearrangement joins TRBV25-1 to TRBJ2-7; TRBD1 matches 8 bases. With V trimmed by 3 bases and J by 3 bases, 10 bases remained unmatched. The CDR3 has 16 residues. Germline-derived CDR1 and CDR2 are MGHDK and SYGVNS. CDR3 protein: CASSDPGQGSGYEQYF. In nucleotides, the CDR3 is TGTGCCAGCAGTGACCCAGGACAGGGTTCCGGCTACGAGCAGTACTTC.

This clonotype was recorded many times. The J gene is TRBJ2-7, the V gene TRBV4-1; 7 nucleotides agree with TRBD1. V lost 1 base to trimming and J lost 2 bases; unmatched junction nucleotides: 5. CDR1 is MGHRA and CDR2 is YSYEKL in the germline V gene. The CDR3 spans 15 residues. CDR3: CASSQVRGGPYEQYF. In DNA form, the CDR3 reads TGCGCCAGCAGCCAAGTTCGAGGGGGCCCCTACGAGCAGTACTTC.

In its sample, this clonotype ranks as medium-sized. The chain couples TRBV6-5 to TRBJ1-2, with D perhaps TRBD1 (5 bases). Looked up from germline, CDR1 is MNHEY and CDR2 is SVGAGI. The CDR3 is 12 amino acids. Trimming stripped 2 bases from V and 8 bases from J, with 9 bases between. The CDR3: CASSYGGEGYTF. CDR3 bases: TGTGCCAGCAGTTACGGAGGGGAAGGCTACACCTTC.